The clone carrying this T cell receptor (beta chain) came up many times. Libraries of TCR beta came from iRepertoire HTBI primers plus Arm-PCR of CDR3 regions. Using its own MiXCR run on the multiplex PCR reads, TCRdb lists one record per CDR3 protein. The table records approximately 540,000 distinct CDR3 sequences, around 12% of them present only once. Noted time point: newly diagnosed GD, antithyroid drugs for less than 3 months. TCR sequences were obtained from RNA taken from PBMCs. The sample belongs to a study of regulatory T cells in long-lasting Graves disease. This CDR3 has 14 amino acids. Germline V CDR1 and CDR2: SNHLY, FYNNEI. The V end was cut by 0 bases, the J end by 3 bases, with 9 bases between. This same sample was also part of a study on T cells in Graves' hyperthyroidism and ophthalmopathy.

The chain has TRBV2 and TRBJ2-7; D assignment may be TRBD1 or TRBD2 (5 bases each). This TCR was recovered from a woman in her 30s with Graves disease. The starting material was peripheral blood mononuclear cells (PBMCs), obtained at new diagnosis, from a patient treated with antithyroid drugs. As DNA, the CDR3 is TGTGCCAGCAGTGAAGCGGGACCTAACTACGAGCAGTACTTC. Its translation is CASSEAGPNYEQYF.